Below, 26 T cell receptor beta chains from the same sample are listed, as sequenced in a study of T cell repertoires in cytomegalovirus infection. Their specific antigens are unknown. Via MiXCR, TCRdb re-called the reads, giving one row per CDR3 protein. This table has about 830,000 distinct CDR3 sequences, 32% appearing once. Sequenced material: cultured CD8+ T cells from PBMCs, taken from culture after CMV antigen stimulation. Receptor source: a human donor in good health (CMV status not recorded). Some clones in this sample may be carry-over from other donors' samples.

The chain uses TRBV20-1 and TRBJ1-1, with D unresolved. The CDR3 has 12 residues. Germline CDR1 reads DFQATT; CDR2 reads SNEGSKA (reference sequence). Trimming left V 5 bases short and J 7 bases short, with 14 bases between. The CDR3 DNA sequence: TGCAGTGCTGGATCTCAGAAAATTGAAGCTTTCTTT. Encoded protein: CSAGSQKIEAFF.

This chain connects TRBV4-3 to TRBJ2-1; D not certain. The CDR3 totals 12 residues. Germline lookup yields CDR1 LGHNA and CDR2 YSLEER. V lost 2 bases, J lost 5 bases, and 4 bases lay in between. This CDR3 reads CASSQFDNEQFF. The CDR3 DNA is TGCGCCAGCAGCCAATTCGACAATGAGCAGTTCTTC.

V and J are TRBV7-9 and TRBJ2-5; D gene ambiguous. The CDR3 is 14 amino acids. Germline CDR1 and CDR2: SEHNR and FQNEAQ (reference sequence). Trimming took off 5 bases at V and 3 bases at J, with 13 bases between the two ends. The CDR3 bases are TGTGCCAGCAGCGCCCTTGCCTCTGAAGAGACCCAGTACTTC. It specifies CASSALASEETQYF.

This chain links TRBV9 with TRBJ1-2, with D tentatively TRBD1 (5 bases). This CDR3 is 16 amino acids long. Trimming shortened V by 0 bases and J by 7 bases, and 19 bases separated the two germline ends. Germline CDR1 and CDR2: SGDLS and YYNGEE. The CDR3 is CASSVATTGDMRGYTF. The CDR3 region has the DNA TGTGCCAGCAGCGTAGCCACAACGGGGGATATGCGTGGCTACACCTTC.

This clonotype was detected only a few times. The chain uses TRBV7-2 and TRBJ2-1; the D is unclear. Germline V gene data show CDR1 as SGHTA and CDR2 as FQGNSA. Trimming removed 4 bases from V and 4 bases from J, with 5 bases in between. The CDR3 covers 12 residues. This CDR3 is CASSSFYNEQFF. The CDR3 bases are TGTGCCAGCAGCTCTTTTTACAATGAGCAGTTCTTC.

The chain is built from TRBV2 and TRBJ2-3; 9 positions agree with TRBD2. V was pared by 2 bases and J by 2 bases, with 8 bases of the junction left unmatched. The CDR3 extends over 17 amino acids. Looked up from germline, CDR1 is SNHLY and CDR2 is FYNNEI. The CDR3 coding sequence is TGTGCCAGCAGTGAATCAGCAGCGGGGGGACTCACAGATACGCAGTATTTT. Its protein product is CASSESAAGGLTDTQYF.

DNA for the CDR3: TGCAGTGCTAGAGAGGGGAAGGGCTATGGCTACACCTTC. It is translated as CSAREGKGYGYTF. The rearrangement joins TRBV20-1 to TRBJ1-2; D is unresolved. CDR3 length: 13 residues. The V end was cut by 0 bases, the J end by 4 bases, with 9 bases between. Germline assignment: CDR1 DFQATT and CDR2 SNEGSKA (reference sequence).

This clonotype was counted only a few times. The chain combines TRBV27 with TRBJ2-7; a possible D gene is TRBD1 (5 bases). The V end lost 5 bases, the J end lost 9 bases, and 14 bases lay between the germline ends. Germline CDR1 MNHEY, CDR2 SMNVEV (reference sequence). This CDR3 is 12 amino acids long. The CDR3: CASSLQGNVQYF. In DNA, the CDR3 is TGTGCCAGCAGTCTCCAGGGAAACGTGCAGTACTTC.

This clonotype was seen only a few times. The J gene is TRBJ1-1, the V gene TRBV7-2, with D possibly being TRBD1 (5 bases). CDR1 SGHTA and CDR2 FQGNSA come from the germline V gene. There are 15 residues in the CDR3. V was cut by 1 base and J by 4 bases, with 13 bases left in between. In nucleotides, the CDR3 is TGTGCCAGCAGCTTAGGCCCTTATAGGGGCACTGAAGCTTTCTTT. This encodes CASSLGPYRGTEAFF.

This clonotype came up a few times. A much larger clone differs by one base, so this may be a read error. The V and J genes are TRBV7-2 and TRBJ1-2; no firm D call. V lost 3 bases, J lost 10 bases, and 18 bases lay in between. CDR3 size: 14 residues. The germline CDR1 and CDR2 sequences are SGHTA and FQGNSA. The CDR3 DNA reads TGTGCCAGCAGCTTCCGGGCGATCAAAGAGGACTACACCTTC. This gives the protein CASSFRAIKEDYTF.

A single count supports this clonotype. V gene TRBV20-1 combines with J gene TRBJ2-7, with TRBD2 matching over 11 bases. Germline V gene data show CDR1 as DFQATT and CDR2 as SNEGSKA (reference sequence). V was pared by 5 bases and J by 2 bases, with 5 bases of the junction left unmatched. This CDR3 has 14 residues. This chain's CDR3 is CSAFTSGGTYEQYF. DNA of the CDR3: TGCAGTGCTTTCACTAGCGGGGGAACCTACGAGCAGTACTTC.

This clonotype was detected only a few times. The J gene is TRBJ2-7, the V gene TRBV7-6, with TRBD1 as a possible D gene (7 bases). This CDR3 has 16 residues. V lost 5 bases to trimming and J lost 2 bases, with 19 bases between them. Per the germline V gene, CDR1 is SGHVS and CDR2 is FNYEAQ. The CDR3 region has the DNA TGTGCCAGCAGCCCAGCCGGGCAGGGGGGCACCTACGAGCAGTACTTC. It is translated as CASSPAGQGGTYEQYF. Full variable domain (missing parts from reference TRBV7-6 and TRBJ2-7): GAGVSQSPRYKVTKRGQDVALRCDPISGHVSLYWYRQALGQGPEFLTYFNYEAQQDKSGLPNDRFSAERPEGSISTLTIQRTEQRDSAMYRCASSPAGQGGTYEQYFGPGTRLTVT.

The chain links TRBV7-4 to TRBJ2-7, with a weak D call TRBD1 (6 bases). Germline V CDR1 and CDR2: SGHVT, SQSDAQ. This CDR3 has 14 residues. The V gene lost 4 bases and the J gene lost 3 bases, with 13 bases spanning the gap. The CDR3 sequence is CASSSRQDRYEQYF. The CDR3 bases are TGTGCCAGCAGCTCACGACAGGACCGCTACGAGCAGTACTTC. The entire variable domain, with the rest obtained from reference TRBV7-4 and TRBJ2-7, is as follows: GAGVSQSPRYKVAKRGRDVALRCDSISGHVTLYWYRQTLGQGSEVLTYSQSDAQRDKSGRPSGRFSAERPERSVSTLKIQRTEQGDSAVYLCASSSRQDRYEQYFGPGTRLTVT.

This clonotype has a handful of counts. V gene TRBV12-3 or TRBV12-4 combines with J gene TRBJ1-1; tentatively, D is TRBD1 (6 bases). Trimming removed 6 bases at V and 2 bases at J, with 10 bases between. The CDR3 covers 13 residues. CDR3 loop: CASRRGLNTEAFF. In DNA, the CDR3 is TGTGCCAGCAGAAGGGGGTTAAACACTGAAGCTTTCTTT.

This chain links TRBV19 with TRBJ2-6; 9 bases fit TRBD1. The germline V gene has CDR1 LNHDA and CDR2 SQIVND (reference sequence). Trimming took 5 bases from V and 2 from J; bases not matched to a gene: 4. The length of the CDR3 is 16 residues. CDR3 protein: CASSGRQGAGANVLTF. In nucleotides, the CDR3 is TGTGCCAGTAGTGGGAGACAGGGGGCTGGGGCCAACGTCCTGACTTTC.

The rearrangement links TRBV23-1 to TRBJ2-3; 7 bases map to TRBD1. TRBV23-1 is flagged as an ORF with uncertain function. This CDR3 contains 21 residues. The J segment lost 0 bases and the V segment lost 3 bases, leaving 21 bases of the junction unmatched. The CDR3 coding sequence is TGCGCCAGCAGTCAGACCTACGCCACTGTTAAGGGACAGAATAGCACAGATACGCAGTATTTT. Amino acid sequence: CASSQTYATVKGQNSTDTQYF.

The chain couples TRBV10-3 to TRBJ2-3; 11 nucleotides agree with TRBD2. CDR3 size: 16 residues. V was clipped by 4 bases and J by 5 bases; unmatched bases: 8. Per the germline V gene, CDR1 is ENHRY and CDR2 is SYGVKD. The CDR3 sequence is CAISAASGGLGDTQYF. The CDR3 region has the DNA TGTGCCATCAGTGCGGCTAGCGGGGGGCTGGGAGATACGCAGTATTTT.

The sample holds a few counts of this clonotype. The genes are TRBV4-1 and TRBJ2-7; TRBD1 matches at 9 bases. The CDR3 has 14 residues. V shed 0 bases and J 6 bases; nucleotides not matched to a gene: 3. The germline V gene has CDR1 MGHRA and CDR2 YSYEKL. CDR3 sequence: CASSQEWTGVEQYF. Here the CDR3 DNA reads TGCGCCAGCAGCCAAGAGTGGACAGGGGTCGAGCAGTACTTC.

The CDR3 here is CASRQPTEAFF. CDR3 nucleotide sequence: TGTGCCAGTAGACAGCCCACTGAAGCTTTCTTT. V usage is TRBV19 and J usage is TRBJ1-1; D uncertain. This CDR3 spans 11 amino acids. Germline V gene lookup returns CDR1 LNHDA and CDR2 SQIVND (reference sequence). Trimming took off 6 bases at V and 4 bases at J, with 6 bases between the two ends.

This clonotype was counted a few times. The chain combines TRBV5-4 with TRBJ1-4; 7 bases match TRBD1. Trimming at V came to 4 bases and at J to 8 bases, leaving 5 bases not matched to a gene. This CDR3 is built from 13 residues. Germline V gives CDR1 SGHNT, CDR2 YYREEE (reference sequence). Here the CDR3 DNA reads TGTGCCAGCAGCATGACAGGGACGGAAAAACTGTTTTTT. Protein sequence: CASSMTGTEKLFF.

CDR3 bases: TGTGCCAGCAGCCGACAGGGGAAACACACTGAAGCTTTCTTT. Its translation: CASSRQGKHTEAFF. This chain connects TRBV7-4 to TRBJ1-1, with 8 positions matching TRBD1. Looked up from germline, CDR1 is SGHVT and CDR2 is SQSDAQ. CDR3 size: 14 residues. With V trimmed by 5 bases and J by 3 bases, 5 bases remained unmatched.

The CDR3 spells CASSYDRLYQETQYF. DNA of the CDR3: TGTGCCAGCAGTTACGACAGGCTGTACCAAGAGACCCAGTACTTC. The chain links TRBV6-2 or TRBV6-3 to TRBJ2-5; the D gene is possibly TRBD1 (6 bases). The CDR3 consists of 15 residues. CDR1 MNHEY and CDR2 SVGEGT come from the germline V gene. Trimming pared 2 bases from V and 0 bases from J, leaving 10 bases between.

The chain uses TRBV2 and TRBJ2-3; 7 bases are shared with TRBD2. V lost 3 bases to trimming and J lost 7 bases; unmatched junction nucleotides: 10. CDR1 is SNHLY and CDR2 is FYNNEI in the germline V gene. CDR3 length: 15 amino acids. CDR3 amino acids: CASSEGWRGWNTQYF. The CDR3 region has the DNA TGTGCCAGCAGTGAGGGGTGGCGGGGGTGGAATACGCAGTATTTT.

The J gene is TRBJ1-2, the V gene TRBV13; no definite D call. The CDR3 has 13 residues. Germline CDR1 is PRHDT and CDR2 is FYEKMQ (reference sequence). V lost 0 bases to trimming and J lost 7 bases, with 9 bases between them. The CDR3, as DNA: TGTGCCAGCAGCTTAGGCCTACGGGTTGGCTACACCTTC. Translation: CASSLGLRVGYTF. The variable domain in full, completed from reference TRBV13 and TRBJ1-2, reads AAGVIQSPRHLIKEKRETATLKCYPIPRHDTVYWYQQGPGQDPQFLISFYEKMQSDKGSIPDRFSAQQFSDYHSELNMSSLELGDSALYFCASSLGLRVGYTFGSGTRLTVV.

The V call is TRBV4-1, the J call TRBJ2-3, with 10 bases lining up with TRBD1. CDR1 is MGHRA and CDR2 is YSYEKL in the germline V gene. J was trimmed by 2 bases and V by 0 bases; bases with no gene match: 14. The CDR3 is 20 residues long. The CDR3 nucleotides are TGCGCCAGCAGCCAAGATCTAGGGGAGACAGGGGGCTTTATCACAGATACGCAGTATTTT. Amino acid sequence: CASSQDLGETGGFITDTQYF.

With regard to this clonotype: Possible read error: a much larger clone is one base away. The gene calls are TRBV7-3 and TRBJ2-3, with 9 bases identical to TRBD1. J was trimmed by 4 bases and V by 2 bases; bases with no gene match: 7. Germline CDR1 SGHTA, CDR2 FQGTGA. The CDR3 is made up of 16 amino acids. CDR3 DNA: TGTGCCAGCAGCTTAGTTATGGGACAGGGAGCAGATACGCAGTATTTT. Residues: CASSLVMGQGADTQYF.